The T cell receptor beta chain under discussion was sequenced for a study of blood T cell repertoires in COVID-19. Clones were sequenced by immunoSEQ multiplex PCR, and TCRdb holds only the in-frame ones, with some missing. The data hold 250,000 or so clones, with more than 75% observed a single time. The V gene lost 5 bases and the J gene lost 6 bases, with 17 bases spanning the gap. The CDR3 spans 15 residues. Germline V gene sequence: CDR1 SEHNR, CDR2 FQNEAQ (reference sequence). The source of this sequence is a middle-aged woman who had recovered from COVID-19. The J gene is TRBJ2-1, the V gene TRBV7-9, with D perhaps TRBD2 (5 bases). Sequencing used peripheral blood. The CDR3 is CASSPTSGASNEQFF. Here the CDR3 DNA reads TGTGCCAGCAGCCCTACTAGTGGAGCCTCCAATGAGCAGTTCTTC.